This T cell receptor (beta chain) was identified during a study of control samples from healthy donors and cancer patients. This CDR3 spans 18 amino acids. Germline V lookup: CDR1 SGHRS, CDR2 YFSETQ. The V segment lost 0 bases and the J segment 1 base; nucleotides outside the gene matches: 12. Profiled with immunoSEQ multiplex PCR; TCRdb holds only in-frame clones, not every one. The sample has roughly 120,000 clones, roughly nine tenths seen once; the top ten hold more than 3.5%. Sequencing input: blood. This receptor was identified in a human donor in good health. The donor label of this sample is uncertain. The chain has TRBV5-1 and TRBJ1-1; 7 bases are a match to TRBD1. The DNA of the CDR3 is TGCGCCAGCAGCTTGGGGACAGGCATTCAACGCTGGAACACTGAAGCTTTCTTT. Translated: CASSLGTGIQRWNTEAFF.